One and the same sample provided the 18 T cell receptor beta chains below, sequenced in a study of graft-versus-host responses after intestinal transplantation. TCRdb's table, derived via immunoSEQ multiplex PCR, lists solely in-frame clones and lacks some. The sample lists 85,000 to 130,000 clones, approximately 84% seen once, with more than 0.8% in the top ten. For these receptors, no antigen is known. The material sequenced was unstimulated CD4+ T cells sorted from spleen or lymph node cells, taken before intestinal transplant. Every receptor here comes from a human donor who received an intestinal transplant.

The chain has TRBV6-5 and TRBJ2-3; 14 nucleotides line up with TRBD2. Trimming removed 6 bases from V and 4 bases from J; junction bases left unmatched: 3. This CDR3 region has 15 residues. Germline assignment: CDR1 MNHEY and CDR2 SVGAGI. CDR3 sequence: CASSLGLAGADTQYF. The CDR3, as DNA: TGTGCCAGCAGCTTGGGACTAGCGGGGGCAGATACGCAGTATTTT.

This clone was detected a few times. This chain joins TRBV5-1 and TRBJ2-2; 7 bases are a match to TRBD2. V lost 0 bases, J lost 4 bases, and 6 bases stayed unmatched. The CDR3 consists of 16 residues. Germline V gene data show CDR1 as SGHRS and CDR2 as YFSETQ. CDR3 sequence reads: CASSLGNSGSTGELFF. The CDR3 DNA reads TGCGCCAGCAGCTTGGGGAATAGCGGGTCCACCGGGGAGCTGTTTTTT.

For this clone: Other DNA sequences in the same sample also yield this CDR3. The rearrangement links TRBV10-1 to TRBJ2-5; D may be TRBD1 or TRBD2 (5 bases each). V gave up 5 bases and J gave up 2 bases, with 9 bases separating them. The CDR3 has 13 amino acids. Germline V CDR1 and CDR2: WNHNN, SYGVQD (reference sequence). The CDR3 protein is CASSTGQQETQYF. The DNA for the CDR3 is TGCGCCAGCAGTACGGGGCAGCAAGAGACCCAGTACTTC.

This clone was seen once. For the CDR3, the DNA is TGTGCCAGCAGCTTAGTGGGACAGGGATCCTACGAGCAGTACTTC. This encodes CASSLVGQGSYEQYF. The chain employs TRBV7-2 and TRBJ2-5, with 9 positions matching TRBD1. The J call could be wrong; TRBJ2-7 is a better fit for the DNA end. The germline gives CDR1 SGHTA, CDR2 FQGNSA. The CDR3 is made up of 15 amino acids.

The chain uses TRBV2 and TRBJ1-2; D remains ambiguous. Trimming shortened V by 5 bases and J by 4 bases, and 14 bases separated the two germline ends. Looked up from germline, CDR1 is SNHLY and CDR2 is FYNNEI. The CDR3 extends over 14 amino acids. The CDR3 protein is CASSRSGPFYGYTF. CDR3 nucleotides: TGTGCCAGCAGTCGCTCCGGGCCGTTCTATGGCTACACCTTC.

The table lists this clone with a few counts. This chain connects TRBV2 to TRBJ2-7; 10 bases line up with TRBD1. This CDR3 comprises 12 residues. Trimming cost V 8 bases and J 5 bases; bases outside gene matches: 3. Germline V gives CDR1 SNHLY, CDR2 FYNNEI. CDR3 sequence (DNA): TGTGCCAGCCGGGGACAGGGGAACGAGCAGTACTTC. It specifies CASRGQGNEQYF. The whole variable domain, filled in from reference TRBV2 and TRBJ2-7, reads EPEVTQTPSHQVTQMGQEVILRCVPISNHLYFYWYRQILGQKVEFLVSFYNNEISEKSEIFDDQFSVERPDGSNFTLKIRSTKLEDSAMYFCASRGQGNEQYFGPGTRLTVT.

The V call is TRBV2, the J call TRBJ1-5; D gene uncertain. The CDR3 spans 15 residues. Germline V lookup: CDR1 SNHLY, CDR2 FYNNEI. V was pared by 0 bases and J by 7 bases, with 13 bases between. Here the CDR3 reads CASSEARETKQPQHF. The CDR3 bases are TGTGCCAGCAGTGAAGCGAGGGAGACGAAGCAGCCCCAGCATTTT.

This clone has a handful of counts. This chain connects TRBV5-6 to TRBJ1-6; a weak D match, TRBD1 (5 bases). The CDR3 extends over 12 amino acids. Trimming pared 2 bases from V and 9 bases from J, leaving 6 bases between. The V gene's germline CDR1 is SGHDT and CDR2 YYEEEE. CDR3 nucleotide sequence: TGTGCCAGCAGCTTAGGGGCTTCACCCCTCCACTTT. This encodes CASSLGASPLHF.

The gene calls are TRBV6-6 and TRBJ1-5; weak D call: TRBD1 (5 bases). V shed 2 bases and J shed 0 bases, with 11 bases lying between them. The CDR3 totals 16 residues. Germline CDR1 MNHNY, CDR2 SVGAGI (reference sequence). For the CDR3, the DNA is TGTGCCAGCAGTTACGCAGGGCAGGGTAGCAATCAGCCCCAGCATTTT. Translated, it gives CASSYAGQGSNQPQHF.

The CDR3 reads CASSLVGQTSYEQYF. CDR3 nucleotide sequence: TGTGCCAGCAGCTTGGTGGGACAGACCTCCTACGAGCAGTACTTC. The V and J genes are TRBV7-9 and TRBJ2-7, with 7 positions matching TRBD1. Germline V gene data show CDR1 as SEHNR and CDR2 as FQNEAQ (reference sequence). The CDR3 extends over 15 amino acids. V trimming: 3 bases; J trimming: 0 bases; junction bases outside the gene matches: 5.

This chain links TRBV6-1 with TRBJ2-1; D is undetermined. Germline V gives CDR1 MNHNS, CDR2 SASEGT. This CDR3 contains 13 residues. V was trimmed by 6 bases and J by 0 bases, leaving 6 bases between them. For the CDR3, the DNA is TGTGCCAGCAGAGGAAGCTCCTACAATGAGCAGTTCTTC. It specifies CASRGSSYNEQFF.

This chain links TRBV5-4 with TRBJ2-5, with TRBD2 identical over 7 bases. The CDR3 extends over 14 amino acids. CDR1 is SGHNT and CDR2 is YYREEE in the germline V gene (reference sequence). V lost 0 bases to trimming and J lost 5 bases; unmatched junction nucleotides: 4. CDR3 sequence reads: CASSLGEGGETQYF. DNA for the CDR3: TGTGCCAGCAGCTTGGGGGAGGGTGGGGAGACCCAGTACTTC.

The V call is TRBV5-1, the J call TRBJ2-5, with D maybe TRBD1 (6 bases). V was shortened by 4 bases and J by 2 bases, with 15 bases between the two germline ends. This CDR3 has 15 amino acids. The germline CDR1 and CDR2 sequences are SGHRS and YFSETQ. CDR3 protein: CASSVLGQTQETQYF. CDR3 nucleotide sequence: TGCGCCAGCAGCGTCCTCGGACAGACGCAAGAGACCCAGTACTTC.

This chain joins TRBV9 and TRBJ2-5; 7 nucleotides match TRBD2. Germline V CDR1 and CDR2: SGDLS, YYNGEE. V lost 0 bases, J lost 0 bases, and 2 bases stayed unmatched. This CDR3 comprises 15 residues. The CDR3 bases are TGTGCCAGCAGCGTAGGCGGGAGCCACCAAGAGACCCAGTACTTC. This sequence encodes CASSVGGSHQETQYF.

The V gene is TRBV5-1, the J gene TRBJ1-1; D remains unclear. Trimming removed 0 bases from V and 1 base from J, with 10 bases in between. Germline V gives CDR1 SGHRS, CDR2 YFSETQ. The CDR3 sequence is 15 residues long. The CDR3 loop reads CASSLAVTTNTEAFF. The CDR3 DNA reads TGCGCCAGCAGCTTGGCGGTGACAACGAACACTGAAGCTTTCTTT.

The V gene is TRBV2, the J gene TRBJ2-7; no reliable D call. The germline V gene encodes CDR1 SNHLY and CDR2 FYNNEI. CDR3 length equals 11 residues. With 7 bases removed from V and 4 bases from J, the gap between germline ends came to 8 bases. The CDR3 spells CASTSSYEQYF. For the CDR3, the DNA is TGTGCCAGCACGTCAAGTTACGAGCAGTACTTC.

The rearrangement joins TRBV10-3 to TRBJ2-7; D remains unclear. Germline CDR1 and CDR2: ENHRY and SYGVKD. The V gene lost 3 bases and the J gene lost 2 bases, with 20 bases spanning the gap. The CDR3 is 17 amino acids. The CDR3 loop is CAISETFVVQNTYEQYF. CDR3 nucleotides: TGTGCCATCAGTGAAACATTCGTAGTACAGAACACCTACGAGCAGTACTTC.

The chain recombines TRBV2 with TRBJ1-4, with D maybe TRBD1 (5 bases). The CDR3 sequence is 13 residues long. Trimming removed 4 bases from V and 7 bases from J, with 10 bases in between. Germline-derived CDR1 and CDR2 are SNHLY and FYNNEI. CDR3 amino acids: CASSGGLFEKLFF. In DNA form, the CDR3 reads TGTGCCAGCAGTGGGGGCTTGTTTGAAAAACTGTTTTTT.